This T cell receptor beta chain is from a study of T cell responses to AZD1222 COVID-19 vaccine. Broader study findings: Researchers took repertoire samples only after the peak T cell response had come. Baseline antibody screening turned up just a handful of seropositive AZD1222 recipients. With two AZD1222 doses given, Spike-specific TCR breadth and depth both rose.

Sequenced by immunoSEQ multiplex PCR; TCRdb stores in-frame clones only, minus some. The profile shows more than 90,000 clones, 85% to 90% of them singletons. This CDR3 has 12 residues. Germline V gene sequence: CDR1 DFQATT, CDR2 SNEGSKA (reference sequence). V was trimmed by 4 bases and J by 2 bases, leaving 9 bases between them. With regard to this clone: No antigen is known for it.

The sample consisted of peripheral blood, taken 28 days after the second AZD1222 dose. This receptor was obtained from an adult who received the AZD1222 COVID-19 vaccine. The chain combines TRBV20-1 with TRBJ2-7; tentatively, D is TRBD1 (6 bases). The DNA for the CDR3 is TGCAGTGCTATTGACAGGCCCTACGAGCAGTACTTC. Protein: CSAIDRPYEQYF.